The clone carrying this T cell receptor (beta chain) was seen only once. The antigen is undetermined. This sample was taken from a study of shared clonotypes between healthy human individuals. Looking at the study overall: Donors had three CD4 naive, three CD4 memory, two CD8 naive and one CD8 memory plate apiece.

V lost 4 bases and J 4 bases, leaving 14 bases between the germline ends. In germline, CDR1 is MNHNS, CDR2 SASEGT. The CDR3 loop spans 14 amino acids. Some clones are missing from TCRdb's copy, which holds only in-frame ones; the method was immunoSEQ multiplex PCR. This sample yields roughly 1,500,000 clones, of which roughly 98% are seen a single time; 0.4% to 0.55% belongs to the top ten. Broader study findings: Sequencing depth was predicted to influence how clonotypes are shared among donors. Naive subsets usually exceeded memory subsets in estimated richness. With few donors, the genetic and exposure-history diversity represented was limited.

The sample consisted of naive CD4+ T cells sorted from blood. Sample subset: CD45RA+ positively selected. This TCR came from a man aged 25 to 45 in good health. This sequence joins TRBV6-1 and TRBJ2-7, with D unclear. The CDR3 DNA sequence: TGTGCCAGCAGTGGCCAAGGTGGGCTTTACGAGCAGTACTTC. Encoded protein: CASSGQGGLYEQYF.